This is a list of T cell receptor beta chains from one sample in a study of CD8+ T cells in alopecia areata. Sequencing used immunoSEQ multiplex PCR; TCRdb keeps in-frame clones, though not all of them. The sample consists of more than 200,000 clones, approximately 72% of them appearing once. The input for sequencing was CD4+ T cells sorted from blood, taken around week 46, from a patient treated with tofacitinib. Source of these receptors: a human donor with alopecia areata. Both conserved end residues are part of each CDR3. D genes are given only for firm matches. Some rows mark clone size as missing; the rest say once, few, many or name a class of expanded clone.

D gene: TRBD2
clone size: few
J gene: TRBJ2-3
V gene: TRBV11-2
CDR3 DNA: TGTGCCAGCAGCCCAGGGGTAGCGGGGTGGACAGATACGCAGTATTTT
CDR3 protein: CASSPGVAGWTDTQYF

D gene: .
clone size: once
J gene: TRBJ2-7
V gene: TRBV7-2
CDR3 DNA: TGTGCCAGCAGCTTAGAAATACAGGCCTCCTACGAGCAGTACTTC
CDR3 protein: CASSLEIQASYEQYF

D gene: .
clone size: few
J gene: TRBJ1-1
V gene: TRBV6-5
CDR3 DNA: TGTGCCAGCAACATACCAGGGGATGCTGAAGCTTTCTTT
CDR3 protein: CASNIPGDAEAFF

D gene: TRBD2
clone size: .
J gene: TRBJ2-7
V gene: TRBV29-1
CDR3 DNA: TGCAGCGTTGACAGAGGGCGGGGGGGCTCCGAGGAGCAGTACTTC
CDR3 protein: CSVDRGRGGSEEQYF

D gene: .
clone size: .
J gene: TRBJ1-1
V gene: TRBV29-1
CDR3 DNA: TGCAGCGTTGAAGCGGGGTACCGGGGCGAGACTGAAGCTTTCTTT
CDR3 protein: CSVEAGYRGETEAFF

D gene: .
clone size: .
J gene: TRBJ2-6
V gene: TRBV15
CDR3 DNA: TGTGCCACCAGCAATAGGGCAGGGGCCAACGTCCTGACTTTC
CDR3 protein: CATSNRAGANVLTF

D gene: .
clone size: .
J gene: TRBJ2-6
V gene: TRBV5-1
CDR3 DNA: TGCGCCAGCAGCTTGGGGCAGACCCAATCTGGGGCCAACGTCCTGACTTTC
CDR3 protein: CASSLGQTQSGANVLTF

D gene: .
clone size: .
J gene: TRBJ2-7
V gene: TRBV7-2
CDR3 DNA: TGTGCCAGCAGCCCCCGGGCGGGGGAGCAGTACTTC
CDR3 protein: CASSPRAGEQYF

D gene: TRBD2
clone size: .
J gene: TRBJ2-1
V gene: TRBV4-3
CDR3 DNA: TGCGCCAGCAGCCTTAAAAAACGGGGGGGCCACAATGAGCAGTTCTTC
CDR3 protein: CASSLKKRGGHNEQFF

D gene: TRBD2
clone size: once
J gene: TRBJ2-3
V gene: TRBV2
CDR3 DNA: TGTGCCAGCAGCAGCGGGGGGTCCCGCACAGATACGCAGTATTTT
CDR3 protein: CASSSGGSRTDTQYF

D gene: .
clone size: .
J gene: TRBJ1-2
V gene: TRBV29-1
CDR3 DNA: TGCAGCGTTGAAGATCCCTTACGGGGGAAGGGCTATGGCTACACCTTC
CDR3 protein: CSVEDPLRGKGYGYTF

D gene: .
clone size: .
J gene: TRBJ1-2
V gene: TRBV7-2
CDR3 DNA: TGTGCCAGCAGCTTAGGAGGGGTTGGCTACACCTTC
CDR3 protein: CASSLGGVGYTF

D gene: .
clone size: .
J gene: TRBJ2-7
V gene: TRBV27
CDR3 DNA: TGTGCCAGCAGACCTAGGGGGTCCTACGAGCAGTACTTC
CDR3 protein: CASRPRGSYEQYF

D gene: .
clone size: .
J gene: TRBJ2-6
V gene: TRBV27
CDR3 DNA: TGTGCCAGCAGTAGCTTTGGGGCCAACGTCCTGACTTTC
CDR3 protein: CASSSFGANVLTF

D gene: .
clone size: .
J gene: TRBJ2-5
V gene: TRBV29-1
CDR3 DNA: TGCAGCGCGTCCCAGTACGATCAGACCCAGTACTTC
CDR3 protein: CSASQYDQTQYF

D gene: TRBD1
clone size: .
J gene: TRBJ1-6
V gene: TRBV28
CDR3 DNA: TGTGCCAGCAGTTTAGGGACAGGGTCCCTCCACTTT
CDR3 protein: CASSLGTGSLHF

D gene: .
clone size: few
J gene: TRBJ2-1
V gene: TRBV23-1
CDR3 DNA: TGCGCCAGCAATGGGACCGGGACCTTTAGGTTCTTC
CDR3 protein: CASNGTGTFRFF

D gene: .
clone size: .
J gene: TRBJ1-1
V gene: TRBV10-2
CDR3 DNA: TGCGCCAGCAGTGAGTTAAGGGACGGGGCTGAAGCTTTCTTT
CDR3 protein: CASSELRDGAEAFF

D gene: TRBD1
clone size: few
J gene: TRBJ2-3
V gene: TRBV6-1
CDR3 DNA: TGTGCCAGCAGTGACCGGGACAGGGGAGATACGCAGTATTTT
CDR3 protein: CASSDRDRGDTQYF

D gene: .
clone size: .
J gene: TRBJ2-7
V gene: TRBV20-1
CDR3 DNA: TGCAGTGCGACTATAGTGGGCGAGCAGTACTTC
CDR3 protein: CSATIVGEQYF

D gene: TRBD2
clone size: .
J gene: TRBJ2-1
V gene: TRBV4-3
CDR3 DNA: TGCGCCAGCAGCCAAGAGGGGGGGTTCAACAATGAGCAGTTCTTC
CDR3 protein: CASSQEGGFNNEQFF

D gene: .
clone size: .
J gene: TRBJ2-7
V gene: TRBV29-1
CDR3 DNA: TGCAGCGTCGAGGGGAATTACGAGCAGTACTTC
CDR3 protein: CSVEGNYEQYF

D gene: TRBD1
clone size: .
J gene: TRBJ2-7
V gene: TRBV29-1
CDR3 DNA: TGCAGCGTTGGACAGGGGGGCGGCTACGAGCAGTACTTC
CDR3 protein: CSVGQGGGYEQYF

D gene: .
clone size: .
J gene: TRBJ1-1
V gene: TRBV7-2
CDR3 DNA: TGTGCCAGCAGCTTGGGATTTTTGAACACTGAAGCTTTCTTT
CDR3 protein: CASSLGFLNTEAFF

D gene: .
clone size: .
J gene: TRBJ2-7
V gene: TRBV25-1
CDR3 DNA: TGTGCCAGCAGAGGCGGCTCCGAGCAGTACTTC
CDR3 protein: CASRGGSEQYF

D gene: .
clone size: .
J gene: TRBJ1-4
V gene: TRBV7-9
CDR3 DNA: TGTGCCAGCAGCCCACAGCAGGCAACTAATGAAAAACTGTTTTTT
CDR3 protein: CASSPQQATNEKLFF

D gene: TRBD1
clone size: .
J gene: TRBJ1-2
V gene: TRBV18
CDR3 DNA: TGTGCCAGCTCACCACAGGGACAGGGGAACTATGGCTACACCTTC
CDR3 protein: CASSPQGQGNYGYTF

D gene: TRBD1
clone size: .
J gene: TRBJ2-7
V gene: TRBV18
CDR3 DNA: TGTGCCAGCTCCTTCGACAGGGCCTACGAGCAGTACTTC
CDR3 protein: CASSFDRAYEQYF

D gene: .
clone size: .
J gene: TRBJ2-3
V gene: TRBV2
CDR3 DNA: TGTGCCAGCAGTGAATCTGGGGGGACCACAGATACGCAGTATTTT
CDR3 protein: CASSESGGTTDTQYF

D gene: .
clone size: few
J gene: TRBJ1-1
V gene: TRBV6-5
CDR3 DNA: TGTGCCAGCAGTTACTCTCAGGGTTGGCAGGGTGAAGCTTTCTTT
CDR3 protein: CASSYSQGWQGEAFF

D gene: .
clone size: .
J gene: TRBJ2-1
V gene: TRBV11-2
CDR3 DNA: TGTGCCAGCAGCTTAAGATATAGAGCCGACGGGGAGCAGTTCTTC
CDR3 protein: CASSLRYRADGEQFF

D gene: .
clone size: .
J gene: TRBJ2-3
V gene: TRBV6-6
CDR3 DNA: TGTGCCAGCAGTCGCAATACAGATACGCAGTATTTT
CDR3 protein: CASSRNTDTQYF

D gene: TRBD1
clone size: once
J gene: TRBJ1-1
V gene: TRBV5-1
CDR3 DNA: TGCGCCAGCAGCCTCCAGGGGGGGGCTGTCGACACTGAAGCTTTCTTT
CDR3 protein: CASSLQGGAVDTEAFF

D gene: .
clone size: .
J gene: TRBJ1-4
V gene: TRBV4-1
CDR3 DNA: TGCGCCAGCAGCCAAGAATGGACTGAAAAACTGTTTTTT
CDR3 protein: CASSQEWTEKLFF

D gene: .
clone size: few
J gene: TRBJ1-4
V gene: TRBV2
CDR3 DNA: TGTGCCAGCAGTGAACGAGGGTTTAATGAAAAACTGTTTTTT
CDR3 protein: CASSERGFNEKLFF

D gene: TRBD1
clone size: .
J gene: TRBJ2-7
V gene: TRBV5-1
CDR3 DNA: TGCGCCAGCAGACAGACAGGGAGCTCCTACGAGCAGTACTTC
CDR3 protein: CASRQTGSSYEQYF

D gene: .
clone size: .
J gene: TRBJ2-4
V gene: TRBV7-9
CDR3 DNA: TGTGCCAGCAGCGGGGGACCCAACATTCAGTACTTC
CDR3 protein: CASSGGPNIQYF

D gene: TRBD1
clone size: .
J gene: TRBJ1-2
V gene: TRBV2
CDR3 DNA: TGTGCCAGCAGAGGGACAGGGGGCGCTCGGGTCTATGGCTACACCTTC
CDR3 protein: CASRGTGGARVYGYTF

D gene: .
clone size: .
J gene: TRBJ1-5
V gene: TRBV15
CDR3 DNA: TGTGCCACCAGCAGAGGAGGTTTAGGAGAGAATCAGCCCCAGCATTTT
CDR3 protein: CATSRGGLGENQPQHF

D gene: .
clone size: once
J gene: TRBJ2-6
V gene: TRBV7-6
CDR3 DNA: TGTGCCAGCAGCTTTCCACGGGACATCTCTGGGGCCAACGTCCTGACTTTC
CDR3 protein: CASSFPRDISGANVLTF

D gene: .
clone size: .
J gene: TRBJ1-2
V gene: TRBV25-1
CDR3 DNA: TGTGCCACCGAAAAAAAGGACTATGGCTACACCTTC
CDR3 protein: CATEKKDYGYTF

D gene: .
clone size: once
J gene: TRBJ1-2
V gene: TRBV18
CDR3 DNA: TGTGCCAGCTCACCACAGGGGACCTATGGCTACACCTTC
CDR3 protein: CASSPQGTYGYTF

D gene: TRBD1
clone size: .
J gene: TRBJ1-4
V gene: TRBV29-1
CDR3 DNA: TGCAGCGTTGAAAGGGACAGGGGTGAAAAACTGTTTTTT
CDR3 protein: CSVERDRGEKLFF

D gene: TRBD1
clone size: few
J gene: TRBJ1-2
V gene: TRBV28
CDR3 DNA: TGTGCCAGCTCCCCTAACCGGGACAGGGGTCAGCGCTACACCTTC
CDR3 protein: CASSPNRDRGQRYTF

D gene: .
clone size: .
J gene: TRBJ1-1
V gene: TRBV29-1
CDR3 DNA: TGCAGCGTTTATCTCCCTCTCTGGGGGGCAGGTGAAGCTTTCTTT
CDR3 protein: CSVYLPLWGAGEAFF

D gene: TRBD2
clone size: .
J gene: TRBJ2-6
V gene: TRBV27
CDR3 DNA: TGTGCCAGCAGGCCCGGGGAGGGACCCTCTGGGGCCAACGTCCTGACTTTC
CDR3 protein: CASRPGEGPSGANVLTF

D gene: .
clone size: .
J gene: TRBJ2-5
V gene: TRBV5-1
CDR3 DNA: TGCGCCAGCAGAGGGACGGTAAATCAAGAGACCCAGTACTTC
CDR3 protein: CASRGTVNQETQYF

D gene: .
clone size: few
J gene: TRBJ2-1
V gene: TRBV4-3
CDR3 DNA: TGCGCCAGCAGCCAGGGGGGGCTGTACTACAATGAGCAGTTCTTC
CDR3 protein: CASSQGGLYYNEQFF

D gene: TRBD1
clone size: .
J gene: TRBJ2-5
V gene: TRBV29-1
CDR3 DNA: TGCAGCGTTGACCGGACAGGCCAAGAGACCCAGTACTTC
CDR3 protein: CSVDRTGQETQYF

D gene: TRBD2
clone size: few
J gene: TRBJ2-7
V gene: TRBV6-5
CDR3 DNA: TGTGCCAGCATTCTGGGGGGGACTGGCTACGAGCAGTACTTC
CDR3 protein: CASILGGTGYEQYF

D gene: .
clone size: .
J gene: TRBJ1-1
V gene: TRBV29-1
CDR3 DNA: TGCAGCGTAGCCGACAGGTCCACTGAAGCTTTCTTT
CDR3 protein: CSVADRSTEAFF

D gene: TRBD1
clone size: few
J gene: TRBJ1-4
V gene: TRBV2
CDR3 DNA: TGTGCCAGCAGTACAGGGGAAGGGGGTGAAAAACTGTTTTTT
CDR3 protein: CASSTGEGGEKLFF

D gene: TRBD2
clone size: many
J gene: TRBJ2-7
V gene: TRBV7-9
CDR3 DNA: TGTGCCAGCAGCTTGCGGCTAGCGGGGGGGCCCGACGAGCAGTACTTC
CDR3 protein: CASSLRLAGGPDEQYF

D gene: .
clone size: once
J gene: TRBJ1-6
V gene: TRBV30
CDR3 DNA: TGTGCCTGGAGTGTACAGACCACAAGGAATTCACCCCTCCACTTT
CDR3 protein: CAWSVQTTRNSPLHF

D gene: .
clone size: .
J gene: TRBJ2-3
V gene: TRBV29-1
CDR3 DNA: TGCAGCGTTGATGTAGGTGGGGATACGCGGTATTTT
CDR3 protein: CSVDVGGDTRYF

D gene: .
clone size: .
J gene: TRBJ1-1
V gene: TRBV10-3
CDR3 DNA: TGTGCCATCAGTGAGTCCTCGTCGGGGGTGAACACTGAAGCTTTCTTT
CDR3 protein: CAISESSSGVNTEAFF

D gene: .
clone size: .
J gene: TRBJ2-3
V gene: TRBV7-6
CDR3 DNA: TGTGCCAGCAGCTTTCCCGGGGCAGATACGCAGTATTTT
CDR3 protein: CASSFPGADTQYF

D gene: .
clone size: .
J gene: TRBJ2-1
V gene: TRBV6-5
CDR3 DNA: TGTGCCAGCAGTTACTCGATCCTATATGAGCAGTTCTTC
CDR3 protein: CASSYSILYEQFF

D gene: .
clone size: .
J gene: TRBJ2-7
V gene: TRBV2
CDR3 DNA: TGTGCCAGCAGTGGGGGTACGAGGAGTGGCGAGCAGTACTTC
CDR3 protein: CASSGGTRSGEQYF

D gene: TRBD2
clone size: .
J gene: TRBJ2-1
V gene: TRBV6-5
CDR3 DNA: TGTGCCAGCCAAGCGGGGAGATACAATGAGCAGTTCTTC
CDR3 protein: CASQAGRYNEQFF